This TCR beta chain was sequenced for a study of T-cell memory formation after mild COVID-19. Whole-study findings and limits: Contracting CD4+ clones lay largely in CM and EM, with CD8+ ones residing in EMRA. The pre-infection memory compartment contained some responding clones, suggesting cross-reactive memory joined. Day 15 to 85 contracting clones showed balanced CD4/CD8; day 15 to 37 expanders favored CD4+.

This clonotype has more than one count but fewer than ten. The antigen is undetermined. With 5 bases clipped from V and 2 bases from J, the junction kept 13 bases outside the gene matches. This CDR3 contains 19 residues. Constant-segment primers and 5'RACE yielded cDNA libraries for TCR alpha and TCR beta, each carrying sample barcodes and UMIs. TCRdb re-derived calls from the 5' RACE reads in MiXCR, one entry per CDR3 protein. The sample lists roughly 600,000 distinct CDR3 sequences; over 15% were seen once. The V call is TRBV12-3 or TRBV12-4, the J call TRBJ2-3; 13 bases line up with TRBD2. Sequencing was done on a sample of PBMCs or a T cell subset sorted from them (not recorded which). This TCR was recovered from an adult woman who had mild COVID-19 (a few samples of this study predate the infection). Cell type and time point are not known. The CDR3 DNA reads TGTGCCAGCAGTGCCTACCCGGGACTAGCGGGAAAGTTCACAGATACGCAGTATTTT. Translated: CASSAYPGLAGKFTDTQYF.